One sample yielded the 19 T cell receptor beta chains listed below, sequenced in a study of blood T cell repertoires in COVID-19 (dated by TCRdb to between 2020 and 2021). Library prep was done by the immunoSEQ multiplex PCR assay. TCRdb mirrors the immuneACCESS table, restricted to in-frame sequences. Some clones are absent from its copies; in checked studies, under half trace to an unresolved V gene, and the reason for the others is unknown. This sample lists about 160,000 clones; 65% to 85% were detected once. The ten largest clones represent around 14% of the sample. The material sequenced was peripheral blood. The receptors stem from an elderly woman with acute or convalescent COVID-19.

This clone has only a few counts. The chain uses TRBV30 and TRBJ1-1, with unresolved D. V shed 3 bases and J shed 8 bases, with 10 bases lying between them. The CDR3 runs to 11 residues. The germline gives CDR1 GTSNPN, CDR2 SVGIG (reference sequence). CDR3 coding DNA: TGTGCCTGGAGGGGAGTATCAGAAGCTTTCTTT. Its translation is CAWRGVSEAFF.

In its sample, this clone was seen many times. V gene TRBV7-9 combines with J gene TRBJ1-1; a possible D gene is TRBD1 (6 bases). CDR3 length: 14 amino acids. CDR1 and CDR2 from the germline V gene are SEHNR and FQNEAQ (reference sequence). V was shortened by 5 bases and J by 1 base, with 11 bases between the two germline ends. For the CDR3, the DNA is TGTGCCAGCAGCATAAGACAGGCGAACACTGAAGCTTTCTTT. Its translation is CASSIRQANTEAFF. Full variable domain (remainder filled in from reference TRBV7-9 and TRBJ1-1): DTGVSQNPRHKITKRGQNVTFRCDPISEHNRLYWYRQTLGQGPEFLTYFQNEAQLEKSRLLSDRFSAERPKGSFSTLEIQRTEQGDSAMYLCASSIRQANTEAFFGQGTRLTVV.

The chain is built from TRBV6-5 and TRBJ2-7; D ambiguous. CDR3 size: 15 residues. CDR1 is MNHEY and CDR2 is SVGAGI in the germline V gene. V was trimmed by 2 bases and J by 3 bases, leaving 14 bases between them. The CDR3, as DNA: TGTGCCAGCAGTTACGGCAGGCCCATAGACTACGAGCAGTACTTC. Its protein is CASSYGRPIDYEQYF.

This clone was seen more than once but under ten times. The J gene is TRBJ1-5, the V gene TRBV11-3, with 7 bases aligning to TRBD1. V was clipped by 5 bases and J by 5 bases; unmatched bases: 6. This CDR3 is 14 amino acids long. Germline V lookup: CDR1 SGHNT, CDR2 YENEEA. The CDR3, as DNA: TGTGCCAGCAGCCCCGACAGGGCGGATCAGCCCCAGCATTTT. It codes for CASSPDRADQPQHF.

Details on this clone: Distinct nucleotide sequences in the sample also encode this CDR3. The chain combines TRBV12-3 or TRBV12-4 with TRBJ2-1; no firm D call. The CDR3 spans 12 residues. Deletions cut 6 bases from V and 3 bases from J, with 6 bases between. In nucleotides, the CDR3 is TGTGCCAGCAGCCTCAGCTACAATGAGCAGTTCTTC. Amino acids: CASSLSYNEQFF.

V gene TRBV28 combines with J gene TRBJ1-2; 9 nucleotides match TRBD1. This CDR3 is 17 amino acids long. The germline CDR1 and CDR2 sequences are MDHEN and SYDVKM. J gave up 6 bases and V 1 base, and 12 bases lay outside the gene matches. Here the CDR3 DNA reads TGTGCCAGCAGTTTATCCATGGGGGACAGGGAGTTTGATGGCTACACCTTC. This sequence encodes CASSLSMGDREFDGYTF.

The chain has TRBV19 and TRBJ2-2, with D perhaps matching TRBD2 (5 bases). The CDR3 totals 16 residues. CDR1 and CDR2 from the germline V gene are LNHDA and SQIVND (reference sequence). V shed 7 bases and J shed 4 bases, with 19 bases lying between them. The CDR3 DNA reads as TGTGCCAGTACCCTTGGGCGCGGAGAGGGCACCGGGGAGCTGTTTTTT. Protein product: CASTLGRGEGTGELFF.

The V and J genes are TRBV11-2 and TRBJ1-1; 12 bases agree with TRBD1. Germline V lookup: CDR1 SGHAT, CDR2 FQNNGV. V lost 0 bases and J lost 10; bases outside the gene matches: 6. This CDR3 contains 15 residues. The CDR3 sequence is CASSLEGGQGARAFF. The CDR3 nucleotides are TGTGCCAGCAGCTTAGAAGGGGGACAGGGGGCCAGAGCTTTCTTT.

The J gene is TRBJ1-2, the V gene TRBV6-5; TRBD1 aligns across 8 bases. Germline CDR1 is MNHEY and CDR2 is SVGAGI. V lost 6 bases, J lost 4 bases, and 4 bases stayed unmatched. The CDR3 is made up of 13 amino acids. The CDR3 sequence is CASRETGAYGYTF. The CDR3 DNA sequence: TGTGCCAGCAGAGAGACAGGGGCCTATGGCTACACCTTC.

The CDR3 spells CASTLNLAGTRGTQYF. Here the CDR3 DNA reads TGTGCCAGCACCTTGAATCTAGCGGGGACACGAGGGACCCAGTACTTC. V usage is TRBV11-2 and J usage is TRBJ2-5, with 9 positions matching TRBD2. The germline CDR1 and CDR2 sequences are SGHAT and FQNNGV. CDR3 length equals 16 residues. The J segment lost 7 bases and the V segment lost 7 bases, leaving 16 bases of the junction unmatched.

This clone was seen only once. The chain couples TRBV28 to TRBJ2-5; D gene ambiguous. The CDR3 loop spans 13 amino acids. Germline assignment: CDR1 MDHEN and CDR2 SYDVKM. The V gene lost 6 bases and the J gene lost 5 bases, with 13 bases spanning the gap. The CDR3, as DNA: TGTGCCAGCAGCCGGTCCTCTTTCGAGACCCAGTACTTC. It specifies CASSRSSFETQYF.

The V and J genes are TRBV4-1 and TRBJ1-1, with 8 nucleotides matching TRBD1. The trim removed 3 bases at V and 1 base at J, leaving 4 bases unmatched. Germline values: CDR1 MGHRA, CDR2 YSYEKL. CDR3 length: 15 residues. This CDR3 reads CASSHQDRANTEAFF. Here the CDR3 DNA reads TGCGCCAGCAGCCACCAGGACAGGGCGAACACTGAAGCTTTCTTT.

The chain combines TRBV19 with TRBJ2-5; maybe TRBD2 (6 bases). CDR1 and CDR2 (germline): LNHDA, SQIVND (reference sequence). The CDR3 sequence is 11 residues long. V was pared by 5 bases and J by 5 bases, with 6 bases between. CDR3: CASSRGETQYF. The CDR3 coding sequence is TGTGCCAGTAGTCGGGGGGAGACCCAGTACTTC.

This chain joins TRBV28 and TRBJ1-2; 9 nucleotides align to TRBD1. V lost 9 bases and J lost 8; bases outside the gene matches: 13. Looked up from germline, CDR1 is MDHEN and CDR2 is SYDVKM. This CDR3 is built from 14 residues. The CDR3 sequence is CASRLGTGFFGYTF. The CDR3 nucleotides read TGTGCCAGTCGATTAGGGACAGGGTTCTTCGGCTACACCTTC.

The V gene is TRBV10-3, the J gene TRBJ1-5; no clear D. The V and J ends lost 5 bases and 3 bases respectively, with 8 bases between them. The length of the CDR3 is 13 residues. Germline CDR1 is ENHRY and CDR2 is SYGVKD. CDR3 residues: CAISRDDNQPQHF. CDR3 in DNA: TGTGCCATCAGTCGGGATGACAATCAGCCCCAGCATTTT.

This clone was observed a handful of times. The J gene is TRBJ1-6, the V gene TRBV6-5; TRBD1 aligns across 8 bases. In germline, CDR1 is MNHEY, CDR2 SVGAGI. After removal of 6 bases from V and 8 bases from J, the junction contained 6 bases not matched to a gene. The CDR3 is 14 residues long. DNA for the CDR3: TGTGCCAGCAGCCCGACAGGGGACTATTCACCCCTCCACTTT. Its translation is CASSPTGDYSPLHF.

V and J are TRBV3-1 (or the pseudogene TRBV3-2) and TRBJ1-6; no reliable D call. The CDR3 is 15 amino acids. Trimming removed 4 bases at V and 5 bases at J, with 12 bases between. Germline V gives CDR1 LGHDT, CDR2 YNNKEL (reference sequence). In DNA, the CDR3 is TGTGCCAGCAGCCCCCGACAATACGATAATTCACCCCTCCACTTT. Its translation: CASSPRQYDNSPLHF.

This clone has more than one count but fewer than ten. V gene TRBV23-1 combines with J gene TRBJ2-2; TRBD2 matches at 8 bases. TRBV23-1 is identified as an open reading frame with a role that is uncertain. After removal of 8 bases from V and 2 bases from J, the junction contained 16 bases not matched to a gene. This CDR3 is built from 18 residues. CDR3 in amino acids: CASHPNRRLASNTGELFF. In DNA form, the CDR3 reads TGCGCCAGCCACCCCAACCGACGACTAGCGTCTAACACCGGGGAGCTGTTTTTT.

This chain uses TRBV24-1 with TRBJ2-3, with 8 positions matching TRBD2. CDR1 KGHDR and CDR2 SFDVKD come from the germline V gene. CDR3 size: 16 residues. The J segment lost 4 bases and the V segment lost 2 bases, leaving 7 bases of the junction unmatched. The CDR3 sequence is CATSDYRAGGPDTQYF. CDR3 coding DNA: TGTGCCACCAGTGATTACAGGGCGGGGGGCCCAGATACGCAGTATTTT.